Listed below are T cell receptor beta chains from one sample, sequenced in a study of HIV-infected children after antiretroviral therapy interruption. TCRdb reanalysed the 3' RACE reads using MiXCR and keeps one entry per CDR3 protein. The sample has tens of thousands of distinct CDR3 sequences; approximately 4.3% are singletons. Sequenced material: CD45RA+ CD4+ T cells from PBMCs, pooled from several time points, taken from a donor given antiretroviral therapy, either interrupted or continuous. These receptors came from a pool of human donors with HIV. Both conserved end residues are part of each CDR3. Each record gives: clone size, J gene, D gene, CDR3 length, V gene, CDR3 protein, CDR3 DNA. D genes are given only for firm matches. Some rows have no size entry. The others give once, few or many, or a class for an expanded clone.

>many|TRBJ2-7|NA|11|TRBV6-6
CASSPSYEQYF
TGTGCCAGCAGTCCCTCCTACGAGCAGTACTTC
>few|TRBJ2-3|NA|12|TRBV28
CAADSDTDTQYF
TGTGCCGCGGACAGTGACACAGATACGCAGTATTTT
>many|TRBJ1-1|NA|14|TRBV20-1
CSGTIGVGNTEAFF
TGCAGTGGTACGATCGGGGTGGGGAACACTGAAGCTTTCTTT
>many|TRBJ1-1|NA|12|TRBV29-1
CSVVRVDTEAFF
TGCAGCGTGGTCCGAGTGGACACTGAAGCTTTCTTT
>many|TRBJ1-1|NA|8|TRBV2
CAGRGAFF
TGTGCCGGCCGGGGAGCTTTCTTT
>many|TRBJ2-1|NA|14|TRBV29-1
CSFRRGALNNEQFF
TGCAGCTTCCGTCGGGGGGCCCTTAACAATGAGCAGTTCTTC
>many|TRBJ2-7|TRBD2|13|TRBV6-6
CASTGGSAYEQYF
TGTGCCAGCACGGGAGGGAGCGCCTACGAGCAGTACTTC
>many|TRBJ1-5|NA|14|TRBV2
CASGRDSPNQPQHF
TGTGCCAGCGGGCGAGACAGCCCCAATCAGCCCCAGCATTTT
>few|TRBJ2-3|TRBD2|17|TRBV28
CASSSNLAGGLTDTQYF
TGTGCCAGCAGTTCCAATTTAGCGGGGGGACTCACAGATACGCAGTATTTT
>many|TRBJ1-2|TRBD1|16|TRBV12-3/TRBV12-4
CASSLELAGGDYGYTF
TGTGCCAGCAGTTTAGAATTGGCAGGGGGCGACTATGGCTACACCTTC
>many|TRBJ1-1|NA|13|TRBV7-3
CASSPSGDTEAFF
TGTGCCAGCAGCCCATCAGGGGACACTGAAGCTTTCTTT
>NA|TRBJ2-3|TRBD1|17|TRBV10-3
CAISPTRDRVRTDTQYF
TGTGCCATCAGTCCTACTCGGGACAGGGTTCGCACAGATACGCAGTATTTT
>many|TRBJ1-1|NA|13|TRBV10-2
CASSYVGAPEAFF
TGCGCCAGCAGTTACGTTGGGGCGCCTGAAGCTTTCTTT
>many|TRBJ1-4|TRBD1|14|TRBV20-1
CSARDRDRVKKLFF
TGCAGTGCTAGAGATCGGGACAGGGTAAAAAAACTGTTTTTT
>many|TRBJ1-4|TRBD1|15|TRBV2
CASSTDRGPPEKLFF
TGTGCCAGCAGTACCGACAGGGGTCCTCCTGAAAAACTGTTTTTT
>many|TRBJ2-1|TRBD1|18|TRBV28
CASSGVVWGTEDNNEQFF
TGTGCCAGCAGTGGTGTGGTTTGGGGGACAGAGGATAACAATGAGCAGTTCTTC
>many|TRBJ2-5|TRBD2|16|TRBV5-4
CASSSGLAGGLETQYF
TGTGCCAGCAGCTCAGGACTAGCGGGGGGCCTAGAGACCCAGTACTTC
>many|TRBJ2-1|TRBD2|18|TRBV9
CASSADSGGALTYNEQFF
TGTGCCAGCAGCGCGGATAGCGGGGGGGCCCTTACCTACAATGAGCAGTTCTTC
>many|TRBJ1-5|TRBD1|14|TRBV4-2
CASARDRGNQPQHF
TGTGCCAGCGCCCGGGACAGGGGTAATCAGCCCCAGCATTTT
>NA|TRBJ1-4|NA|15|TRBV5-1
CASSLYGTGNEKLFF
TGCGCCAGCAGCTTGTACGGGACGGGGAATGAAAAACTGTTTTTT
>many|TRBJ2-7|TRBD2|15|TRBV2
CASSVGLAGTYEQYF
TGTGCCAGCAGTGTCGGACTAGCGGGAACCTACGAGCAGTACTTC
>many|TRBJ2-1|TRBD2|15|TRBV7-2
CASSALAGLYNEQFF
TGTGCCAGCAGCGCCCTAGCGGGCCTATACAATGAGCAGTTCTTC
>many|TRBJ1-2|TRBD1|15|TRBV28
CASSQTGGRNYGYTF
TGTGCCAGCAGTCAGACAGGGGGGAGAAACTATGGCTACACCTTC
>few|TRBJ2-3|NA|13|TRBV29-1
CSVLEIGTDTQYF
TGCAGCGTTTTAGAGATTGGGACAGATACGCAGTATTTT
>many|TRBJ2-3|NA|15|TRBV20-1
CSARDRGRETDTQYF
TGCAGTGCTAGAGATCGGGGAAGGGAAACAGATACGCAGTATTTT
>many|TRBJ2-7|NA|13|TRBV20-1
CSAVRQASYEQYF
TGCAGTGCCGTCCGACAGGCCAGCTACGAGCAGTACTTC
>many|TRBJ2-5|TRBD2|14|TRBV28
CASSSPGREETQYF
TGTGCCAGCAGTTCTCCGGGGCGGGAGGAGACCCAGTACTTC
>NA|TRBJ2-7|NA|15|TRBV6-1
CTSREAWVLSYEQYF
TGTACCAGCAGGGAGGCGTGGGTCTTGTCCTACGAGCAGTACTTC
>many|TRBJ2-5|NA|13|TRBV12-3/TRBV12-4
CASSSPPVRTQYF
TGTGCCAGCAGTTCCCCGCCCGTAAGGACCCAGTACTTC
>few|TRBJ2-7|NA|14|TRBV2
CASSDLEGSYEQYF
TGTGCCAGCAGTGACCTGGAGGGCAGCTACGAGCAGTACTTC
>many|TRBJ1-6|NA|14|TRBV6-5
CASRAGAYNSPLHF
TGTGCCAGCAGGGCGGGAGCCTATAATTCACCCCTCCACTTT
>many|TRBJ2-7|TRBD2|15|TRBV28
CASSRRGLKVYEQYF
TGTGCCAGCAGTCGGAGGGGACTAAAAGTCTACGAGCAGTACTTC
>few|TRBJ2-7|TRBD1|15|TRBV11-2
CASSLAGTGVYEQYF
TGTGCCAGCAGCCTCGCCGGGACAGGGGTCTACGAGCAGTACTTC
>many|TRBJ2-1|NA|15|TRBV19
CASSRIGEGDNEQFF
TGTGCCAGTAGTAGAATAGGGGAGGGGGACAATGAGCAGTTCTTC
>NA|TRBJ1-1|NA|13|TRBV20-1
CSARTPANTEAFF
TGCAGTGCTAGGACTCCTGCGAACACTGAAGCTTTCTTT
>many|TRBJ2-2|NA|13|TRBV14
CASSHKNTGELFF
TGTGCCAGCAGCCACAAGAACACCGGGGAGCTGTTTTTT
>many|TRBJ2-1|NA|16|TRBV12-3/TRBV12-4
CASTEIFGGRYNEQFF
TGTGCCAGCACCGAGATCTTTGGTGGGCGCTACAATGAGCAGTTCTTC
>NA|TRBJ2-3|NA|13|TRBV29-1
CSVEGPERDTQYF
TGCAGCGTTGAAGGACCCGAGAGGGATACGCAGTATTTT
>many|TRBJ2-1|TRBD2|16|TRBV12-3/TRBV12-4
CASSFLGLAGGNEQFF
TGTGCCAGCAGTTTTTTAGGGCTAGCGGGGGGCAATGAGCAGTTCTTC
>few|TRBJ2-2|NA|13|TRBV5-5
CASSYMGTGELFF
TGTGCCAGCAGCTATATGGGTACCGGGGAGCTGTTTTTT
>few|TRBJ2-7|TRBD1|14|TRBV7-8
CASRPGQGPYEQYF
TGTGCCAGCAGGCCGGGACAGGGACCCTACGAGCAGTACTTC
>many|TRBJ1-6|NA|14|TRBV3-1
CASSQIQGGSPLHF
TGTGCCAGCAGCCAGATCCAGGGAGGATCACCCCTCCACTTT
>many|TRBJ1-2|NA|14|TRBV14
CASSRYSVGYGYTF
TGTGCCAGCAGCCGCTACAGTGTCGGCTATGGCTACACCTTC
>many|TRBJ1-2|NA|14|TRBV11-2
CASRSSYGYYGYTF
TGTGCCAGCAGGTCCAGCTACGGATACTATGGCTACACCTTC
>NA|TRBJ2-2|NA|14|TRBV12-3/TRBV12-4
CASSLLRYTGELFF
TGTGCCAGCAGTTTACTGCGGTACACCGGGGAGCTGTTTTTT
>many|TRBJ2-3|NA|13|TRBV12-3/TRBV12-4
CASSLNHGNTQYF
TGTGCCAGCAGCCTCAACCATGGAAATACGCAGTATTTT
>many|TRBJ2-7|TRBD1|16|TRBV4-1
CASSQDRGTGIYEQYF
TGCGCCAGCAGCCAAGATCGCGGGACAGGGATATACGAGCAGTACTTC
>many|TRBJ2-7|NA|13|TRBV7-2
CASSTRLNYEQYF
TGTGCCAGCAGCACCCGACTCAACTACGAGCAGTACTTC
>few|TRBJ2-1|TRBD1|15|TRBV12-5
CASGFPRDSGNEQFF
TGTGCTAGTGGTTTCCCCCGGGACAGTGGAAATGAGCAGTTCTTC
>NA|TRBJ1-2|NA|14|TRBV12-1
CASRPIDIPYGYTF
TGTGCCAGCAGACCAATAGACATTCCCTATGGCTACACCTTC